This TCR beta chain was sequenced in a study of blood T cell repertoires in COVID-19. About the study: Nucleic acid was either cDNA or gDNA, and it came from T cells, B-cell-depleted T cells, or PBMCs.

Which cohort a participant joined came from the clinical history participants gave. The table came from immunoSEQ multiplex PCR; TCRdb's copy has only in-frame clones and leaves some out. Of about 310,000 clones in the sample, around nine tenths were seen once. The TCR sequence derives from a woman aged 40-49 years who had recovered from COVID-19. Input material: PBMCs or T cells enriched from blood (not recorded which).

CDR3 sequence: CASSLVGGSGANVLTF. In DNA form, the CDR3 reads TGTGCCAGCAGCTTAGTCGGGGGGTCTGGGGCCAACGTCCTGACTTTC. This chain joins TRBV7-2 and TRBJ2-6, with 7 bases lining up with TRBD2. V gave up 1 base and J gave up 1 base; unmatched junction bases: 1. CDR3 length: 16 amino acids. Germline CDR1 reads SGHTA; CDR2 reads FQGNSA.